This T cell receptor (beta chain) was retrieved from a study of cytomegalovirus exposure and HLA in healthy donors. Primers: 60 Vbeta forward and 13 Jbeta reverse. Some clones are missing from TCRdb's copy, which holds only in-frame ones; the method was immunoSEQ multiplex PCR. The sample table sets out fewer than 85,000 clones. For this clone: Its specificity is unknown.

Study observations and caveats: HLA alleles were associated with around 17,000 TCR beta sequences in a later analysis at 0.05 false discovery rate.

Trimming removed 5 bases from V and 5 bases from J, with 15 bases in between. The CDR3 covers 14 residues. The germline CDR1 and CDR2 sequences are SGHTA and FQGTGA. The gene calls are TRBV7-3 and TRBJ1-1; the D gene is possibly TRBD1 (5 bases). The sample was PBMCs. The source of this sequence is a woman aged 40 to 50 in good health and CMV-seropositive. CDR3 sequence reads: CASSPQGPQTEAFF. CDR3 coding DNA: TGTGCCAGCAGCCCCCAGGGTCCACAAACTGAAGCTTTCTTT.